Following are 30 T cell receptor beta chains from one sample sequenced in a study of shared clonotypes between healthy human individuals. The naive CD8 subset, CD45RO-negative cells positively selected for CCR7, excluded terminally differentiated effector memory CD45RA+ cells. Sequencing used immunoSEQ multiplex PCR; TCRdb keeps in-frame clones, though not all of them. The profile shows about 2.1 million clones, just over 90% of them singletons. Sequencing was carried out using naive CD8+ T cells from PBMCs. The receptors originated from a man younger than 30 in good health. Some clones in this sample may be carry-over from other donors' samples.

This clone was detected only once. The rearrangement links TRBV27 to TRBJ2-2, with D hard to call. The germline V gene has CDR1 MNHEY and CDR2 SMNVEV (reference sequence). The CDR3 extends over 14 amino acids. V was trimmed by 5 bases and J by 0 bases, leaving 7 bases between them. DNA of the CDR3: TGTGCCAGCAGTGCGGTTACGAACACCGGGGAGCTGTTTTTT. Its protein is CASSAVTNTGELFF.

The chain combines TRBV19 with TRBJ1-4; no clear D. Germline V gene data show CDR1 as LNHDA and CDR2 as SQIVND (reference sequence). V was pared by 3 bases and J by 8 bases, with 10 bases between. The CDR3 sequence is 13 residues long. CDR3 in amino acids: CASSMALREKLFF. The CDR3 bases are TGTGCCAGTAGTATGGCCCTTAGGGAAAAACTGTTTTTT.

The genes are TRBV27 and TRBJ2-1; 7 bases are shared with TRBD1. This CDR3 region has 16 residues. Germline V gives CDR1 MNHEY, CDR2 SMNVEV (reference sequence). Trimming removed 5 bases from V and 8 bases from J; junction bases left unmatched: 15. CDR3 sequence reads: CASSPGARKGGDEQFF. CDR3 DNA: TGTGCCAGCAGTCCCGGTGCACGGAAAGGGGGCGATGAGCAGTTCTTC.

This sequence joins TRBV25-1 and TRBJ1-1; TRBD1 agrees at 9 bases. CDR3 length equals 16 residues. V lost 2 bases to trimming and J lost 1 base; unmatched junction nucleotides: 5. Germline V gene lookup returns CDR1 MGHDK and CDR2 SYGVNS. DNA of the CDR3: TGTGCCAGCAGTGAACAGGCGGGACAGGGGAACACTGAAGCTTTCTTT. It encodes CASSEQAGQGNTEAFF.

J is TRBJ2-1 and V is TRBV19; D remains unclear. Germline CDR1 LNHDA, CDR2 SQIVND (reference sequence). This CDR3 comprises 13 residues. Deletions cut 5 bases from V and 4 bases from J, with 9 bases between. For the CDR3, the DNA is TGTGCCAGTAGTGGCCAAGAGTACAATGAGCAGTTCTTC. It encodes CASSGQEYNEQFF.

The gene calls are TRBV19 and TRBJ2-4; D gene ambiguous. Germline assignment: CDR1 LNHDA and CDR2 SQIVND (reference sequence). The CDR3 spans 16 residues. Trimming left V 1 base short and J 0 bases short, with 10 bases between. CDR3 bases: TGTGCCAGTAGTATAGTAACAGCGCTAGCCAAAAACATTCAGTACTTC. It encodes CASSIVTALAKNIQYF.

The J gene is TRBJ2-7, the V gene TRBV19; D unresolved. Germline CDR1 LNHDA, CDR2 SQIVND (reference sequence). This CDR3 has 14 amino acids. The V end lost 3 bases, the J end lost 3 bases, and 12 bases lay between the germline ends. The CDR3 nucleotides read TGTGCCAGTAGTATCTACGGTGCGAACTACGAGCAGTACTTC. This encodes CASSIYGANYEQYF. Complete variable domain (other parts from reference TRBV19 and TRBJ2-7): DGGITQSPKYLFRKEGQNVTLSCEQNLNHDAMYWYRQDPGQGLRLIYYSQIVNDFQKGDIAEGYSVSREKKESFPLTVTSAQKNPTAFYLCASSIYGANYEQYFGPGTRLTVT.

The CDR3 reads CASSLLATPSEQYF. CDR3 in DNA: TGTGCCAGCAGTTTATTGGCTACCCCCTCCGAGCAGTACTTC. The chain is built from TRBV27 and TRBJ2-7; no clear D. V lost 1 base, J lost 6 bases, and 13 bases lay in between. Germline V gene lookup returns CDR1 MNHEY and CDR2 SMNVEV (reference sequence). This CDR3 has 14 residues.

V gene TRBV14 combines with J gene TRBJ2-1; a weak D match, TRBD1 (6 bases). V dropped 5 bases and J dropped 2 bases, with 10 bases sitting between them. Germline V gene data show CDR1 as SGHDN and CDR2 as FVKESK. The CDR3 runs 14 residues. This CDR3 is CASSEGTTYNEQFF. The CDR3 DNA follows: TGTGCCAGCAGCGAAGGGACAACCTACAATGAGCAGTTCTTC.

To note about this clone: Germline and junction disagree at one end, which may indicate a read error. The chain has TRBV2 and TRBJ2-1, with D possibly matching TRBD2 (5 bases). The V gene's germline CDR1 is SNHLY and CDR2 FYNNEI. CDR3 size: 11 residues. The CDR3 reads CASSDRTEEFF. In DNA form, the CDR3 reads TGTGCCAGCAGTGATAGGACTGAGGAGTTCTTC.

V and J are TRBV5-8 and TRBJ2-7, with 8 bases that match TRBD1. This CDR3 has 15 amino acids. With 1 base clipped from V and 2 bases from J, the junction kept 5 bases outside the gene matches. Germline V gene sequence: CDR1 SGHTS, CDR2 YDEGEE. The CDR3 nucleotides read TGTGCCAGCAGCTTGCAGGGGGCGGAAACCTACGAGCAGTACTTC. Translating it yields CASSLQGAETYEQYF. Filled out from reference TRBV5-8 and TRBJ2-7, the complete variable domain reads EAGVTQSPTHLIKTRGQQATLRCSPISGHTSVYWYQQALGLGLQFLLWYDEGEERNRGNFPPRFSGRQFPNYSSELNVNALELEDSALYLCASSLQGAETYEQYFGPGTRLTVT.

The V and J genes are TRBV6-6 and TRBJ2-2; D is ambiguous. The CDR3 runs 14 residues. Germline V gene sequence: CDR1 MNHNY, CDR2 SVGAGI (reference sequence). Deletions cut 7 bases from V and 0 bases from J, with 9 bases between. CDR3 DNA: TGTGCCAGCATGGGCATAACGAACACCGGGGAGCTGTTTTTT. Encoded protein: CASMGITNTGELFF.

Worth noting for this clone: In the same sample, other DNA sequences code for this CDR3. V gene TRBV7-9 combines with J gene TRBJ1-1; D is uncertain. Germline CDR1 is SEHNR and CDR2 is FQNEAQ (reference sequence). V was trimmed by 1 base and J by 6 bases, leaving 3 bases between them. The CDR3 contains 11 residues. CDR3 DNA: TGTGCCAGCAGCTTAGGCTCTGAAGCTTTCTTT. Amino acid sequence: CASSLGSEAFF.

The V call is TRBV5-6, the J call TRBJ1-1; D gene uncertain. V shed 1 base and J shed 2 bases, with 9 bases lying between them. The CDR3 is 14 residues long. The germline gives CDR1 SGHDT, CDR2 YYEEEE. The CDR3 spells CASSLIGSNTEAFF. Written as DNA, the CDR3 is TGTGCCAGCAGCTTGATAGGGAGCAACACTGAAGCTTTCTTT.

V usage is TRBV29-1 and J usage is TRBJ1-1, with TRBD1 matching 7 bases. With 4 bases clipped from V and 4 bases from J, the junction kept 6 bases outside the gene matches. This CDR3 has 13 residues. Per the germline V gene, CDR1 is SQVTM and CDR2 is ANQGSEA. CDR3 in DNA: TGCAGCGTTGTGAAGGGACAGCGCACTGAAGCTTTCTTT. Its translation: CSVVKGQRTEAFF.

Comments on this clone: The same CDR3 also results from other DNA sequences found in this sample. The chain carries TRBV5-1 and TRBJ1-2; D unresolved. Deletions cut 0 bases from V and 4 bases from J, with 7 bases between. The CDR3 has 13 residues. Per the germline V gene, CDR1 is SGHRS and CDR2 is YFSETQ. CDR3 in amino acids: CASSLGPGYGYTF. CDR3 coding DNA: TGCGCCAGCAGCTTGGGGCCGGGCTATGGCTACACCTTC.

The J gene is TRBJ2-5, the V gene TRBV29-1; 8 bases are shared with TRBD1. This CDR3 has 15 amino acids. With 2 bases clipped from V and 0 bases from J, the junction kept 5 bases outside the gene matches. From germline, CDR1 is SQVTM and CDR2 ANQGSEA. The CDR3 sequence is CSVEPGDRYQETQYF. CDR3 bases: TGCAGCGTTGAACCGGGGGACAGGTACCAAGAGACCCAGTACTTC.

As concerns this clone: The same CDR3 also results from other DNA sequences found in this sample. The DNA for the CDR3 is TGTGCCAGCAGTCCCCGGACAAGCTACGAGCAGTACTTC. It is translated as CASSPRTSYEQYF. The V call is TRBV27, the J call TRBJ2-7; D is perhaps TRBD1 (5 bases). Germline-derived CDR1 and CDR2 are MNHEY and SMNVEV (reference sequence). This CDR3 contains 13 residues. Trimming left V 5 bases short and J 3 bases short, with 11 bases between.

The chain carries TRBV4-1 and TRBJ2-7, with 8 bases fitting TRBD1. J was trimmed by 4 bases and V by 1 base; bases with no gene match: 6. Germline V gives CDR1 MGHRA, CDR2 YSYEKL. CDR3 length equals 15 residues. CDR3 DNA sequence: TGCGCCAGCAGCCAAGTTACAGGGGGTGGTTACGAGCAGTACTTC. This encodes CASSQVTGGGYEQYF.

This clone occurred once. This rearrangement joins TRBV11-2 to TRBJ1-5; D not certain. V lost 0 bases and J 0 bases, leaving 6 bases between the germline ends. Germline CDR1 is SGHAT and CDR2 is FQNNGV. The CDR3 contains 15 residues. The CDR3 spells CASSLEDYSNQPQHF. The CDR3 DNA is TGTGCCAGCAGCTTAGAGGATTATAGCAATCAGCCCCAGCATTTT.

In DNA, the CDR3 is TGTGCCAGCAGCCCTACCCCGACAGGGAAGGTCTATGGCTACACCTTC. Translated: CASSPTPTGKVYGYTF. The gene calls are TRBV27 and TRBJ1-2, with TRBD1 matching over 7 bases. Germline V gene sequence: CDR1 MNHEY, CDR2 SMNVEV (reference sequence). The V gene end was trimmed by 6 bases and the J gene end by 4 bases; junction bases not matched to a gene: 14. This CDR3 region has 16 residues.

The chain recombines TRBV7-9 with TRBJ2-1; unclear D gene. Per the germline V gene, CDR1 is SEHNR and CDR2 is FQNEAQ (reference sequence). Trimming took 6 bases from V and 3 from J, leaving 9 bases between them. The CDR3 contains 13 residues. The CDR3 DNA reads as TGTGCCAGCAGGGGAATCTACTACAATGAGCAGTTCTTC. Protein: CASRGIYYNEQFF.

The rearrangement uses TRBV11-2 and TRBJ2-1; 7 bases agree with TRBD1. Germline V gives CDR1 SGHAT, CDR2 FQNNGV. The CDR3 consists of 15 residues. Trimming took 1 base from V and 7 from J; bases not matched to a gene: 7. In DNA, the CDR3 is TGTGCCAGCAGCTTAGCCCAGGGGGTAAGGAATGAGCAGTTCTTC. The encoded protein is CASSLAQGVRNEQFF. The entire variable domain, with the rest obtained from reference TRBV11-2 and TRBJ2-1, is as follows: EAGVAQSPRYKIIEKRQSVAFWCNPISGHATLYWYQQILGQGPKLLIQFQNNGVVDDSQLPKDRFSAERLKGVDSTLKIQPAKLEDSAVYLCASSLAQGVRNEQFFGPGTRLTVL.

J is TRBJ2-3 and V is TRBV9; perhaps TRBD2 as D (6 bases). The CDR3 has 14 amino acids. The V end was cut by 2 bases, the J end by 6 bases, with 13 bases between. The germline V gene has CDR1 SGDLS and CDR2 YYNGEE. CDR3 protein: CASSVRGSGDTQYF. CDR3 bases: TGTGCCAGCAGCGTGCGCGGAAGCGGGGATACGCAGTATTTT.

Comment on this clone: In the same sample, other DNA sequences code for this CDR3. The CDR3 region is CASSLRGRNTEAFF. In DNA form, the CDR3 reads TGTGCCAGCAGCTTAAGGGGCAGGAACACTGAAGCTTTCTTT. The chain carries TRBV5-4 and TRBJ1-1; a weak D match, TRBD1 (5 bases). Germline V gene lookup returns CDR1 SGHNT and CDR2 YYREEE (reference sequence). This CDR3 contains 14 residues. V lost 2 bases and J 1 base, leaving 9 bases between the germline ends.

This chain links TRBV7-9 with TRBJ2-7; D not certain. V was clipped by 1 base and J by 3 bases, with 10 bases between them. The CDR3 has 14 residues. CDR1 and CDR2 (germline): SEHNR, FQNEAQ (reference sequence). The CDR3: CASSLGSLGYEQYF. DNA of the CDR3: TGTGCCAGCAGCTTAGGGAGTCTTGGCTACGAGCAGTACTTC.

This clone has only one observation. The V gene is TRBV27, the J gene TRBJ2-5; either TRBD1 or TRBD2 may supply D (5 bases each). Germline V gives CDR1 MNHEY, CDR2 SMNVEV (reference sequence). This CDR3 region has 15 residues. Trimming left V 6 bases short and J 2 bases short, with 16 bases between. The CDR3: CASRFRDGAQETQYF. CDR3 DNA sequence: TGTGCCAGCAGGTTCCGTGACGGGGCACAAGAGACCCAGTACTTC.

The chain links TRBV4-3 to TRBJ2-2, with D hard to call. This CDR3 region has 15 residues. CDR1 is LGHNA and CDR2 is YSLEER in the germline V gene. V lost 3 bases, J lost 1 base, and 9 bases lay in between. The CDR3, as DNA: TGCGCCAGCAGCCATTTCCGACAGAACACCGGGGAGCTGTTTTTT. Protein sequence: CASSHFRQNTGELFF.

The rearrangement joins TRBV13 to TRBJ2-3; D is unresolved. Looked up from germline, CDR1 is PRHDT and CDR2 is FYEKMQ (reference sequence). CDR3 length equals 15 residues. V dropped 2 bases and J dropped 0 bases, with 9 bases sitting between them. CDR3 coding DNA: TGTGCCAGCAGCTTATGGGCGGAGAGCACAGATACGCAGTATTTT. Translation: CASSLWAESTDTQYF.

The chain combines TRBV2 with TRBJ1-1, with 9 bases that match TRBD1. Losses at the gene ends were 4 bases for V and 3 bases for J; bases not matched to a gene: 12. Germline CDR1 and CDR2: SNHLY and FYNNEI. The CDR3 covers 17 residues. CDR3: CASSVPGTGQRYTEAFF. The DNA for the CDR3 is TGTGCCAGCAGTGTCCCCGGGACAGGGCAACGGTACACTGAAGCTTTCTTT.